This T cell receptor beta chain was captured in a study of blood T cell repertoires in COVID-19. On the study more broadly: The analysed material was cDNA or gDNA that came from T cells, B-cell-depleted T cells, or PBMCs.

Sequenced by immunoSEQ multiplex PCR; TCRdb stores in-frame clones only, minus some. The sample holds about 140,000 clones, around 81% seen once. The CDR3 is 16 residues long. Trimming removed 3 bases from V and 0 bases from J; junction bases left unmatched: 4. Germline V gene sequence: CDR1 MDHEN, CDR2 SYDVKM. The V call is TRBV28, the J call TRBJ2-7; 11 bases map to TRBD2. Input material: peripheral blood. This sequence originates from a human donor in a cohort sampled during active COVID-19. The CDR3 spells CASSLGLAAVSYEQYF. For the CDR3, the DNA is TGTGCCAGCAGTTTGGGACTAGCGGCCGTCTCCTACGAGCAGTACTTC.